The rows below give T cell receptor beta chains drawn from one sample of a study of a mutant IDH1 vaccine in newly diagnosed glioma. Clones were sequenced by immunoSEQ multiplex PCR, and TCRdb holds only the in-frame ones, with some missing. The table records about 20,000 clones, 70% to 85% of them present only once. The material was PBMCs, obtained from a glioma patient treated with radiotherapy, temozolomide or both. The receptors originated from a man aged 35-49 years with glioma. CDR3s include the opening cysteine and the closing phenylalanine or tryptophan. D genes are given only for firm matches. The size of a clone is reported for some rows only, either as once, few or many, or as a class for expanded clones.

D	size	V	J	DNA	CDR3
NA	NA	TRBV6-1	TRBJ1-2	TGTGCCAGCAGTGACCCCCCATCGTATGGCTACACCTTC	CASSDPPSYGYTF
NA	NA	TRBV28	TRBJ1-5	TGTGCCAGCAGTTTCCCATACAGTAGCAATCAGCCCCAGCATTTT	CASSFPYSSNQPQHF
NA	NA	TRBV9	TRBJ1-1	TGTGCCAGCAGCGTAGCTGGGCAGGGAGGGAACACTGAAGCTTTCTTT	CASSVAGQGGNTEAFF
NA	once	TRBV15	TRBJ2-1	TGTGCCACCAGCAGAGGGGACGGCTACAATGAGCAGTTCTTC	CATSRGDGYNEQFF
TRBD2	NA	TRBV4-1	TRBJ2-2	TGCGCCAGCAGCCGGAGGGTAAGCGGGGCCACCGGGGAGCTGTTTTTT	CASSRRVSGATGELFF
NA	NA	TRBV2	TRBJ1-5	TGTGCCAGCAGTAACAGGGCTCAGCCCCAGCATTTT	CASSNRAQPQHF
NA	once	TRBV6-6	TRBJ1-5	TGTGCCAGTCTAGGGGCAGGAGGTCAGCCCCAGCATTTT	CASLGAGGQPQHF
TRBD1	NA	TRBV15	TRBJ2-7	TGTGCCACCAGCAGAGATTCGAGGGGGCTGGGGGAGCAGTACTTC	CATSRDSRGLGEQYF
NA	NA	TRBV5-1	TRBJ2-2	TGCGCCAGCAGCTTGGATCCAGGGGATCACGGGGAGCTGTTTTTT	CASSLDPGDHGELFF
NA	NA	TRBV7-2	TRBJ1-5	TGTGCCAGCAGCTTAGGGGGCGGTCAGCCCCAGCATTTT	CASSLGGGQPQHF
NA	NA	TRBV7-9	TRBJ2-5	TGTGCCAGCAGATCCTACAGAGACCAAGAGACCCAGTACTTC	CASRSYRDQETQYF
NA	NA	TRBV30	TRBJ2-2	TGTGCCTGGAGTGTACGTTATGACGGCGCCGGGGAGCTGTTTTTT	CAWSVRYDGAGELFF
TRBD1	NA	TRBV7-9	TRBJ1-1	TGTGCCAGCCGCCAGGGGGCGCGGACTGAAGCTTTCTTT	CASRQGARTEAFF
NA	NA	TRBV30	TRBJ1-1	TGTGCCTGGGGCCTTTGGGAGGGATACACTGAAGCTTTCTTT	CAWGLWEGYTEAFF
NA	NA	TRBV28	TRBJ2-7	TGTGCCAGCAGTCCCGAAAAGGCCGAGCAGTACTTC	CASSPEKAEQYF
NA	NA	TRBV9	TRBJ2-4	TGTGCCAGCAGCCCCGGAGGGGGGAGAGCCAAAAACATTCAGTACTTC	CASSPGGGRAKNIQYF
TRBD1	NA	TRBV11-2	TRBJ2-1	TGTGCCAGCAGCCCGCTTCCAGGGGGCCCCTCCTACAATGAGCAGTTCTTC	CASSPLPGGPSYNEQFF
NA	NA	TRBV6-5	TRBJ1-1	TGTGCCAGCAGTCTCGGGGGACTCCACACTGAAGCTTTCTTT	CASSLGGLHTEAFF
TRBD1	NA	TRBV5-6	TRBJ2-1	TGTGCCAGCAGCTTCGGGACAGGGGTAGGTGAGCAGTTCTTC	CASSFGTGVGEQFF
TRBD1	NA	TRBV28	TRBJ2-7	TGTGCCAGCAGGGCCCGGACAGGGGATTACGAGCAGTACTTC	CASRARTGDYEQYF
NA	few	TRBV5-4	TRBJ2-1	TGTGCCAGCAGCTTGATCCCCGGGACCCCATTCTGGGATGAGCAGTTCTTC	CASSLIPGTPFWDEQFF
TRBD1	NA	TRBV6-5	TRBJ1-4	TGTGCCAGCAGTCGTGACAGGGCCGAAAAACTGTTTTTT	CASSRDRAEKLFF
TRBD1	NA	TRBV19	TRBJ2-1	TGTGCCAGTAGTATGGGACAGAACAATGAGCAGTTCTTC	CASSMGQNNEQFF
NA	medium-sized	TRBV29-1	TRBJ2-7	TGCAGCGTTGAAGTCCGACACCTCAGGGGGGTTTACGAGCAGTACTTC	CSVEVRHLRGVYEQYF
NA	once	TRBV28	TRBJ1-5	TGTGCCAGCAGTCCCTCTGACAGGCTGGGCAATCAGCCCCAGCATTTT	CASSPSDRLGNQPQHF
NA	NA	TRBV2	TRBJ2-2	TGTGCCAGCAGATATGACGGGAACACCGGGGAGCTGTTTTTT	CASRYDGNTGELFF
TRBD2	NA	TRBV11-2	TRBJ2-1	TGTGCCAGCGGTCGAGGCAGGGGACTAGCGGAACACAATGAGCAGTTCTTC	CASGRGRGLAEHNEQFF
TRBD2	NA	TRBV28	TRBJ2-1	TGTGCCAGCAGTTTCCCTAGCGGGAGGGCCGGGGGCCATGAGCAGTTCTTC	CASSFPSGRAGGHEQFF